This T cell receptor beta chain was captured by sequencing in a study of cytomegalovirus exposure and HLA in healthy donors. Study context: The 550 to 700 first-cohort repertoires and the roughly 130 validation repertoires shared the same platform, a later analysis reported. Overall study findings and caveats: A subsequent analysis found that TCR clusters from the first cohort also tended to co-occur in the roughly 120 validation repertoires, with roughly 95% of cluster scores above 0.

Assay: immunoSEQ multiplex PCR; the TCRdb copy retains only in-frame clones and omits some. The table records 65,000 or so clones, 90% to 95% of them present only once. The CDR3 spans 14 residues. V was pared by 3 bases and J by 6 bases, with 13 bases between. CDR1 and CDR2 (germline): SGHAT, FQNNGV. Concerning this clone: Its specificity is unknown.

This sequence was found in a young man in good health and CMV-seropositive. The J gene is TRBJ2-3, the V gene TRBV11-2; TRBD2 is a possible D gene (5 bases). The source material was PBMCs. As DNA, the CDR3 is TGTGCCAGCAGCTTTTTTCAGGAGCGGGATACGCAGTATTTT. This encodes CASSFFQERDTQYF.